The T cell receptor beta chain described here comes from a study of beta chain features in type 1 diabetes. Study background: Age, gender and cell yields were alike across patients and healthy donors. Study-wide findings and caveats: Individuals with type 1 diabetes displayed fewer insertions and more deletions at VDJ junctions.

The CDR3 spans 13 residues. CDR1 and CDR2 (germline): SQVTM, ANQGSEA. V lost 2 bases and J 1 base, leaving 6 bases between the germline ends. Expressed TCRB transcripts were sequenced because the entire RNA isolate underwent reverse transcription. Here immunoSEQ multiplex PCR was the method, and the copy in TCRdb shows in-frame clones only, minus some. The sample shows roughly 150,000 clones, 8.5% to 14% of them seen only once. Sorting based on CD45RO/CCR7/CD25/CD127/CD95/CD27 separated CD4+ naive, central memory, regulatory and stem cell-like memory cells. A few counts support this clone. What it binds is not known.

This chain links TRBV29-1 with TRBJ2-4; D uncertain. This TCR was sampled from a man in his late teens or twenties in good health. The sample was central memory CD4+ T cells from blood. The CDR3: CSVELAAKNIQYF. The DNA of the CDR3 is TGCAGCGTTGAATTGGCCGCCAAAAACATTCAGTACTTC.